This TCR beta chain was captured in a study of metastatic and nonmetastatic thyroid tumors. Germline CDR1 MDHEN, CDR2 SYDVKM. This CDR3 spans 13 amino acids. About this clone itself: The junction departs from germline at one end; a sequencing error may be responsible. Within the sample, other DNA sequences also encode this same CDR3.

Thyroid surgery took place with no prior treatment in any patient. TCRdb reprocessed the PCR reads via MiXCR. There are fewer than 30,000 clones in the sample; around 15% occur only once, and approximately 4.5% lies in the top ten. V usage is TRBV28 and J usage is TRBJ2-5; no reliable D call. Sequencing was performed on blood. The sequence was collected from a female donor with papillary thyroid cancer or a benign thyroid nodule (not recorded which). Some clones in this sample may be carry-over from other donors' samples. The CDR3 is CASSIPAGETQYF. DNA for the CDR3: TGTGCAAGCAGTATACCGGCCGGTGAGACGCAGTACTTC.